A selection of T cell receptor beta chains follows, all from one sample in a study of blood T cell repertoires in COVID-19. Method: immunoSEQ multiplex PCR; TCRdb's copy keeps in-frame clones and lacks some. The profile shows around 300,000 clones, under 90% of them singletons. The sequenced sample consisted of PBMCs or T cells enriched from blood (not recorded which). Receptor source: a woman in her sixties or seventies who had recovered from COVID-19. CDR3s include the opening cysteine and the closing phenylalanine or tryptophan. Each record gives: clone size, D gene, V gene, J gene, CDR3 protein, CDR3 DNA. D genes are given only for firm matches. The size of a clone is reported for some rows only, either as once, few or many, or as a class for expanded clones.

abundance: NA
d_gene: NA
v_gene: TRBV21-1
j_gene: TRBJ2-7
CDR3aa: CASQGVPGYEQYF
CDR3nt: TGTGCCAGCCAAGGGGTGCCGGGCTACGAGCAGTACTTC

abundance: NA
d_gene: NA
v_gene: TRBV21-1
j_gene: TRBJ1-2
CDR3aa: CASSKTKRDRGGYTF
CDR3nt: TGTGCCAGCAGCAAAACAAAACGGGACAGGGGCGGCTACACCTTC

abundance: NA
d_gene: NA
v_gene: TRBV5-1
j_gene: TRBJ2-2
CDR3aa: CASSFGQSTGELFF
CDR3nt: TGCGCCAGCAGCTTTGGACAGAGTACCGGGGAGCTGTTTTTT

abundance: NA
d_gene: TRBD1
v_gene: TRBV3-1/TRBV3-2
j_gene: TRBJ1-3
CDR3aa: CASSQVSGTGRNTIYF
CDR3nt: TGTGCCAGCAGCCAAGTGAGCGGGACAGGGAGAAACACCATATATTTT

abundance: NA
d_gene: TRBD2
v_gene: TRBV20-1
j_gene: TRBJ2-3
CDR3aa: CSASGTSGSTDTQYF
CDR3nt: TGCAGTGCTAGTGGCACTAGCGGTAGCACAGATACGCAGTATTTT

abundance: NA
d_gene: TRBD2
v_gene: TRBV4-2
j_gene: TRBJ2-5
CDR3aa: CASSYSAGLGTGETQYF
CDR3nt: TGTGCCAGCAGCTACTCCGCTGGACTAGGGACGGGGGAGACCCAGTACTTC

abundance: NA
d_gene: NA
v_gene: TRBV19
j_gene: TRBJ1-1
CDR3aa: CASSIQAGDTEAFF
CDR3nt: TGTGCCAGTAGTATCCAGGCCGGGGACACTGAAGCTTTCTTT

abundance: NA
d_gene: TRBD1
v_gene: TRBV28
j_gene: TRBJ2-7
CDR3aa: CASRLPWGQGKEQYF
CDR3nt: TGTGCCAGCAGACTCCCTTGGGGACAGGGTAAGGAGCAGTACTTC

abundance: NA
d_gene: NA
v_gene: TRBV4-1
j_gene: TRBJ1-2
CDR3aa: CASSHETRGDYGYTF
CDR3nt: TGCGCCAGCAGCCACGAGACTAGGGGCGACTATGGCTACACCTTC

abundance: NA
d_gene: NA
v_gene: TRBV5-1
j_gene: TRBJ1-2
CDR3aa: CASSLYRWGYTF
CDR3nt: TGCGCCAGCAGCTTGTACCGGTGGGGCTACACCTTC

abundance: NA
d_gene: TRBD1
v_gene: TRBV27
j_gene: TRBJ2-7
CDR3aa: CASSFGTAYEQYF
CDR3nt: TGTGCCAGCAGTTTCGGGACAGCCTACGAGCAGTACTTC

abundance: NA
d_gene: NA
v_gene: TRBV2
j_gene: TRBJ1-2
CDR3aa: CASIEWEDGYTF
CDR3nt: TGTGCCAGCATCGAGTGGGAGGATGGCTACACCTTC

abundance: NA
d_gene: NA
v_gene: TRBV7-6
j_gene: TRBJ2-2
CDR3aa: CASRPRVQGWSTGELFF
CDR3nt: TGTGCCAGCAGACCTCGAGTACAGGGATGGAGCACCGGGGAGCTGTTTTTT

abundance: NA
d_gene: TRBD1
v_gene: TRBV18
j_gene: TRBJ2-5
CDR3aa: CASSPKAGQGVLETQYF
CDR3nt: TGTGCCAGCTCACCAAAGGCGGGACAGGGGGTTTTGGAGACCCAGTACTTC

abundance: once
d_gene: TRBD2
v_gene: TRBV28
j_gene: TRBJ2-7
CDR3aa: CASSNGLAGLKGGLEQYF
CDR3nt: TGTGCCAGCAGCAATGGACTAGCGGGACTAAAAGGGGGCCTCGAGCAGTACTTC

abundance: NA
d_gene: NA
v_gene: TRBV11-2
j_gene: TRBJ2-7
CDR3aa: CASNPPGLGQYEQYF
CDR3nt: TGTGCCAGCAACCCCCCGGGACTCGGGCAATACGAGCAGTACTTC

abundance: NA
d_gene: TRBD2
v_gene: TRBV2
j_gene: TRBJ2-7
CDR3aa: CASRVRTSGGGYEQYF
CDR3nt: TGTGCCAGCAGGGTACGGACTAGCGGGGGCGGGTACGAGCAGTACTTC

abundance: NA
d_gene: NA
v_gene: TRBV25-1
j_gene: TRBJ2-5
CDR3aa: CASSEGVDAPQSKTQYF
CDR3nt: TGTGCCAGCAGTGAAGGAGTTGACGCGCCCCAGTCGAAGACCCAGTACTTC

abundance: NA
d_gene: NA
v_gene: TRBV7-9
j_gene: TRBJ2-3
CDR3aa: CASSLLAVIGPQYF
CDR3nt: TGTGCCAGCAGCTTATTAGCGGTCATTGGTCCGCAGTATTTT

abundance: NA
d_gene: NA
v_gene: TRBV7-9
j_gene: TRBJ1-4
CDR3aa: CASSLGGAEKLFF
CDR3nt: TGTGCCAGCAGCTTAGGGGGAGCCGAAAAACTGTTTTTT

abundance: NA
d_gene: TRBD2
v_gene: TRBV7-2
j_gene: TRBJ2-2
CDR3aa: CASSFSGGDTGELFF
CDR3nt: TGTGCCAGCAGCTTCTCGGGGGGGGACACCGGGGAGCTGTTTTTT

abundance: once
d_gene: NA
v_gene: TRBV28
j_gene: TRBJ2-1
CDR3aa: CASSLFTTGSYNEQFF
CDR3nt: TGTGCCAGCAGTTTATTTACAACAGGTTCCTACAATGAGCAGTTCTTC

abundance: once
d_gene: TRBD1
v_gene: TRBV5-1
j_gene: TRBJ1-4
CDR3aa: CASSSQGAGEKLFF
CDR3nt: TGCGCCAGCAGCTCACAGGGGGCAGGGGAAAAACTGTTTTTT

abundance: few
d_gene: TRBD2
v_gene: TRBV7-3
j_gene: TRBJ2-1
CDR3aa: CASSAQLTSGVYNEQFF
CDR3nt: TGTGCCAGCAGCGCGCAATTGACTAGCGGGGTGTACAATGAGCAGTTCTTC

abundance: NA
d_gene: NA
v_gene: TRBV7-8
j_gene: TRBJ1-4
CDR3aa: CASSINAGLGYEKLFF
CDR3nt: TGTGCCAGCAGCATAAACGCGGGACTAGGATACGAAAAACTGTTTTTT

abundance: NA
d_gene: TRBD1
v_gene: TRBV5-1
j_gene: TRBJ2-1
CDR3aa: CASSPVGDSSYNEQFF
CDR3nt: TGCGCCAGCAGCCCGGTGGGGGACAGCTCCTACAATGAGCAGTTCTTC

abundance: NA
d_gene: NA
v_gene: TRBV5-1
j_gene: TRBJ2-2
CDR3aa: CASSSPGLHNTGELFF
CDR3nt: TGCGCCAGCAGCAGCCCGGGACTTCATAACACCGGGGAGCTGTTTTTT

abundance: NA
d_gene: TRBD2
v_gene: TRBV3-1/TRBV3-2
j_gene: TRBJ2-1
CDR3aa: CASSQGSGSIYEQFF
CDR3nt: TGTGCCAGCAGCCAAGGTAGCGGGAGTATCTATGAGCAGTTCTTC

abundance: NA
d_gene: NA
v_gene: TRBV15
j_gene: TRBJ1-6
CDR3aa: CATSRDQAGNSPLHF
CDR3nt: TGTGCCACCAGCAGAGATCAGGCGGGGAATTCACCCCTCCACTTT

abundance: NA
d_gene: TRBD1
v_gene: TRBV10-3
j_gene: TRBJ1-3
CDR3aa: CAISPTMGQGNTIYF
CDR3nt: TGTGCCATCAGCCCGACGATGGGACAGGGAAACACCATATATTTT

abundance: NA
d_gene: TRBD1
v_gene: TRBV27
j_gene: TRBJ1-2
CDR3aa: CASSYKQGAFGYTF
CDR3nt: TGTGCCAGCAGTTATAAACAGGGGGCATTCGGCTACACCTTC

abundance: NA
d_gene: NA
v_gene: TRBV30
j_gene: TRBJ1-3
CDR3aa: CAWSTGSSGNTIYF
CDR3nt: TGTGCCTGGAGTACAGGTTCTTCTGGAAACACCATATATTTT

abundance: NA
d_gene: NA
v_gene: TRBV30
j_gene: TRBJ1-4
CDR3aa: CAWSFWGSNEKLFF
CDR3nt: TGTGCCTGGAGTTTTTGGGGCTCGAATGAAAAACTGTTTTTT

abundance: NA
d_gene: NA
v_gene: TRBV3-1/TRBV3-2
j_gene: TRBJ2-3
CDR3aa: CASSLMTGDTQYF
CDR3nt: TGTGCCAGCAGCCTCATGACCGGGGATACGCAGTATTTT

abundance: NA
d_gene: NA
v_gene: TRBV30
j_gene: TRBJ1-4
CDR3aa: CAWSTGSTGEKLFF
CDR3nt: TGTGCCTGGAGTACAGGATCTACGGGTGAAAAACTGTTTTTT

abundance: NA
d_gene: TRBD2
v_gene: TRBV10-1
j_gene: TRBJ2-1
CDR3aa: CASSGGSRTSDYNEQFF
CDR3nt: TGCGCCAGCAGTGGGGGGTCGAGGACTAGCGATTACAATGAGCAGTTCTTC

abundance: NA
d_gene: NA
v_gene: TRBV18
j_gene: TRBJ2-1
CDR3aa: CASSPSGDNEQFF
CDR3nt: TGTGCCAGCTCACCCTCCGGGGACAATGAGCAGTTCTTC

abundance: NA
d_gene: NA
v_gene: TRBV29-1
j_gene: TRBJ1-1
CDR3aa: CSGKQGNTEAFF
CDR3nt: TGCAGCGGGAAACAGGGGAACACTGAAGCTTTCTTT

abundance: few
d_gene: TRBD1
v_gene: TRBV19
j_gene: TRBJ1-5
CDR3aa: CASRPRGGTGNRQPQHF
CDR3nt: TGTGCCAGTAGACCTCGAGGGGGGACAGGGAATCGACAGCCCCAGCATTTT

abundance: NA
d_gene: NA
v_gene: TRBV7-6
j_gene: TRBJ1-1
CDR3aa: CASSLSGGDTEAFF
CDR3nt: TGTGCCAGCAGCTTATCGGGGGGCGACACTGAAGCTTTCTTT

abundance: NA
d_gene: TRBD2
v_gene: TRBV11-2
j_gene: TRBJ2-5
CDR3aa: CASRVSGAGQETQYF
CDR3nt: TGTGCCAGCAGGGTTAGCGGGGCGGGTCAGGAGACCCAGTACTTC

abundance: NA
d_gene: NA
v_gene: TRBV7-3
j_gene: TRBJ1-4
CDR3aa: CASSLLAVTNEKLFF
CDR3nt: TGTGCCAGCAGCTTACTGGCCGTCACTAATGAAAAACTGTTTTTT

abundance: NA
d_gene: TRBD1
v_gene: TRBV28
j_gene: TRBJ1-2
CDR3aa: CASRNPGGQGGLYGYTF
CDR3nt: TGTGCCAGCAGGAACCCCGGTGGACAGGGGGGCTTATATGGCTACACCTTC

abundance: NA
d_gene: NA
v_gene: TRBV27
j_gene: TRBJ1-1
CDR3aa: CASRRAMVGTEAFF
CDR3nt: TGTGCCAGCAGGAGGGCTATGGTCGGCACTGAAGCTTTCTTT

abundance: NA
d_gene: NA
v_gene: TRBV3-1/TRBV3-2
j_gene: TRBJ1-2
CDR3aa: CASSQAGGLDYGYTF
CDR3nt: TGTGCCAGCAGCCAAGCGGGGGGGCTCGACTATGGCTACACCTTC

abundance: NA
d_gene: NA
v_gene: TRBV7-2
j_gene: TRBJ2-1
CDR3aa: CASSLDGGDEQFF
CDR3nt: TGTGCCAGCAGCTTAGACGGAGGGGATGAGCAGTTCTTC

abundance: once
d_gene: NA
v_gene: TRBV5-5
j_gene: TRBJ2-2
CDR3aa: CASSRPGGNTGELFF
CDR3nt: TGTGCCAGCAGCCGCCCGGGGGGCAACACCGGGGAGCTGTTTTTT

abundance: NA
d_gene: TRBD1
v_gene: TRBV7-9
j_gene: TRBJ2-7
CDR3aa: CASRPGQGDEQYF
CDR3nt: TGTGCCAGCAGACCGGGACAGGGTGACGAGCAGTACTTC

abundance: NA
d_gene: TRBD1
v_gene: TRBV28
j_gene: TRBJ1-5
CDR3aa: CASSHRGGNQPQHF
CDR3nt: TGTGCCAGCAGTCACAGGGGTGGCAATCAGCCCCAGCATTTT

abundance: NA
d_gene: TRBD1
v_gene: TRBV7-9
j_gene: TRBJ1-1
CDR3aa: CASSPDRGQSMNTEAFF
CDR3nt: TGTGCCAGCAGCCCCGACAGGGGGCAGTCCATGAACACTGAAGCTTTCTTT

abundance: NA
d_gene: NA
v_gene: TRBV9
j_gene: TRBJ2-1
CDR3aa: CASSVAGFEQFF
CDR3nt: TGTGCCAGCAGCGTAGCGGGTTTCGAGCAGTTCTTC